What follows describes a single T cell receptor beta chain. Antigen specificity is unknown. The data belong to a study of T cell repertoires in cytomegalovirus infection. Whole-study context: Public TCR beta signatures marked donors with CMV infection and the matching HLA. Study-wide results and limits: HLA-C-restricted CMV-specific TCR beta clonotypes were dominant in the ex vivo response.

TCRdb reprocessed the reads via MiXCR and lists one record per CDR3 protein. This table has 200,000 to 250,000 distinct CDR3 sequences, 22% appearing once. This sequence originates from a human donor in good health (CMV status not recorded). Some clones in this sample may be carry-over from other donors' samples. The sequencing sample was made of CD8+ T cells from PBMCs.

DNA for the CDR3: TGTGCCAGCAGTTCCGGACAGGGAAGGATCGGCACTGAAGCTTTCTTT. The encoded protein is CASSSGQGRIGTEAFF. V gene TRBV7-9 combines with J gene TRBJ1-1; 8 bases fit TRBD1. The CDR3 length is 16 residues. CDR1 and CDR2 (germline): SEHNR, FQNEAQ (reference sequence). The J segment lost 4 bases and the V segment lost 6 bases, leaving 13 bases of the junction unmatched.